The present entry profiles one T cell receptor (beta chain) with its context. Cohorts were determined from participant-reported clinical history. This specimen belongs to a study of blood T cell repertoires in COVID-19. Looking at the study overall: PBMCs, B-cell-depleted T cells, or T cells provided the cDNA or gDNA that made up the material.

The assay was immunoSEQ multiplex PCR, and TCRdb's table has in-frame clones only and misses some. This sample has fewer than 450,000 clones, with less than 90% found just once. V lost 0 bases to trimming and J lost 6 bases; unmatched junction nucleotides: 16. CDR1 is GTSNPN and CDR2 is SVGIG in the germline V gene (reference sequence). The CDR3 spans 19 residues. This chain uses TRBV30 with TRBJ2-2; TRBD2 aligns across 10 bases. The origin of this receptor is a young woman who had recovered from COVID-19. The sequenced sample was PBMCs or T cells enriched from blood (not recorded which). CDR3 loop: CAWSVRVLAGSEGAGELFF. The CDR3, as DNA: TGTGCCTGGAGTGTACGGGTACTAGCGGGGTCAGAGGGCGCCGGGGAGCTGTTTTTT.